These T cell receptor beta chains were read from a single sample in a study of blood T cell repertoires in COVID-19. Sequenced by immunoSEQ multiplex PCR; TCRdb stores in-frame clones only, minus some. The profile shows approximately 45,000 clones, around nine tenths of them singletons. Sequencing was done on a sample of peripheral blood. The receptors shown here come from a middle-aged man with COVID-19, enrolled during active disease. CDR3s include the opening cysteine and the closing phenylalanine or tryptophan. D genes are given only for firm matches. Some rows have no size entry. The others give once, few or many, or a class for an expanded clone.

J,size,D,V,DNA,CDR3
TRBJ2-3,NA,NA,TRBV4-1,TGCGCCAGCAGCCAAGGGCTGGTAGATACGCAGTATTTT,CASSQGLVDTQYF
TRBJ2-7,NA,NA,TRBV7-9,TGTGCCAGCAGCTTAGCCGAACTAGCCCCCTACGAGCAGTACTTC,CASSLAELAPYEQYF
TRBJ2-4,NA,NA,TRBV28,TGTGCCAGCAGTGACAGAACCATTCAGTACTTC,CASSDRTIQYF
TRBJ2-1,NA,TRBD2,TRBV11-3,TGTGCCAGCAGCTTGGGCCTAGCGGGAGGGCCTTCCTACAATGAGCAGTTCTTC,CASSLGLAGGPSYNEQFF
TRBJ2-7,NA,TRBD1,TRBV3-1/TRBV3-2,TGTGCCAGCAGGGGAGGGGACAGGGGGGACAGCGAGCAGTACTTC,CASRGGDRGDSEQYF
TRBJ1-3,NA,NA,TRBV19,TGTGCCAGTAGTATAGGCCGAGATTCTGGAAACACCATATATTTT,CASSIGRDSGNTIYF
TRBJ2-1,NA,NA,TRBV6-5,TGTGCCAGCAGTTACTTCGGGGAGGTTGAGCAGTTCTTC,CASSYFGEVEQFF
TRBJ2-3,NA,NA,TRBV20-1,TGCAGTGGCACTGTGGCAGATACGCAGTATTTT,CSGTVADTQYF
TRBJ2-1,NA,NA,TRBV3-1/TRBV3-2,TGTGCCAGCAGCCAACTCGCGGTACCCTACAATGAGCAGTTCTTC,CASSQLAVPYNEQFF
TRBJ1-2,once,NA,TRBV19,TGTGCCAGTAGTATCGGGGGAGACTATGGCTACACCTTC,CASSIGGDYGYTF
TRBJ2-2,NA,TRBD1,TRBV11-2,TGTGCCAGCAGCCGCGGTCGGGACAGGGGCACCGGGGAGCTGTTTTTT,CASSRGRDRGTGELFF
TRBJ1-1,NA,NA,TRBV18,TGTGCCAGCTCACCAGGGGGCGGGTACACTGAAGCTTTCTTT,CASSPGGGYTEAFF
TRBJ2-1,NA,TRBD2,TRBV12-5,TGTGCTAGTGGTTCTCCCGGGACTAGTGGCAATGAGCAGTTCTTC,CASGSPGTSGNEQFF
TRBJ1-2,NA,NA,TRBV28,TGTGCCAGCAGTTCCTTCTATGGCTACACCTTC,CASSSFYGYTF
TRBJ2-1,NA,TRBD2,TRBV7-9,TGTGCCAGCAGCTTGTTAGCGGGGGGGCCCTATGAGCAGTTCTTC,CASSLLAGGPYEQFF
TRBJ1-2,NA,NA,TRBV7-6,TGTGCCAGCAGACCGAAGGGGAACTATGGCTACACCTTC,CASRPKGNYGYTF
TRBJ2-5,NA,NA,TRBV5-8,TGTGCCAGCAGCTTGGTTACGGGAAAGACCCAGTACTTC,CASSLVTGKTQYF
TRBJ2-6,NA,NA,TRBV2,TGTGCCAGCAGTCGACGGAGCTCTGGGGCCAACGTCCTGACTTTC,CASSRRSSGANVLTF
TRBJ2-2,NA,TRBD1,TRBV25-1,TGTGCCAGTCAGACAGGGGCGCCCACCGGGGAGCTGTTTTTT,CASQTGAPTGELFF
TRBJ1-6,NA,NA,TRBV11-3,TGTGCCAGCAGCTTAGAACCGAGCTCCTATAATTCACCCCTCCACTTT,CASSLEPSSYNSPLHF
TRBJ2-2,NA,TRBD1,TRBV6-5,TGTGCCAGCCGGGGACAGGGGAACACCGGGGAGCTGTTTTTT,CASRGQGNTGELFF
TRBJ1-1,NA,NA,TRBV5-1,TGCGCCAGCAGCCCCTCAGGTATTGCTGAAGCTTTCTTT,CASSPSGIAEAFF
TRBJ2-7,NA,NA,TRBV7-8,TGTGCCAGCAGCGTGTTGTCGAGCTCCTACGAGCAGTACTTC,CASSVLSSSYEQYF
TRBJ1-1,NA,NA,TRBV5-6,TGTGCCAGCAGCTACCGGGGCACTGAAGCTTTCTTT,CASSYRGTEAFF
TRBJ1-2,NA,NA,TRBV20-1,TGCAGTGCTGCAGGGGTCTATGGCTACACCTTC,CSAAGVYGYTF
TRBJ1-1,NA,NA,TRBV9,TGTGCCAGCAGCGTAGTTGAGACAGGGAACACTGAAGCTTTCTTT,CASSVVETGNTEAFF
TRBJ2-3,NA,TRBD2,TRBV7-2,TGTGCCAGCAGCCAAGCTCCAGCGGGGACGGGTCGGGGGACGCAGTATTTT,CASSQAPAGTGRGTQYF
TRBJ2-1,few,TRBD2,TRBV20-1,TGCAGTGCTAGTTCGACGGGAGGGAGTTTGAATGAGCAGTTCTTC,CSASSTGGSLNEQFF
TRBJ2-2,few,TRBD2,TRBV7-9,TGTGCCAGCAGCCGGGAAGGGAGGGTCGGGGAGCTGTTTTTT,CASSREGRVGELFF
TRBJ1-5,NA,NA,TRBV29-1,TGCAGCGTGAACGAACCGGGGTATAGCAATCAGCCCCAGCATTTT,CSVNEPGYSNQPQHF
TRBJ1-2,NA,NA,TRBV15,TGTGCCACCAGCAGAGAGCGGGACTTAGCCACTTTGGGCTACACCTTC,CATSRERDLATLGYTF
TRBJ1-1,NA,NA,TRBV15,TGTGCCACCAGCAGAGGGGGCAACTCGAACACTGAAGCTTTCTTT,CATSRGGNSNTEAFF
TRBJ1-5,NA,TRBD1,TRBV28,TGTGCCAGCAGTTTGGGGACAGGGAGGGGCAATCAGCCCCAGCATTTT,CASSLGTGRGNQPQHF
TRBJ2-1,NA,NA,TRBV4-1,TGCGCCAGCAGCCACTCTCTAGGGGTCGATGAGCAGTTCTTC,CASSHSLGVDEQFF
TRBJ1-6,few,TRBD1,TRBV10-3,TGTGCCATCAAAGAGACAGGGGTAAATTCACCCCTCCACTTT,CAIKETGVNSPLHF
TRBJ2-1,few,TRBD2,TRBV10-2,TGCGCCAGCAGTTTCGGGACTAGCGGTAGTAATGAGCAGTTCTTC,CASSFGTSGSNEQFF
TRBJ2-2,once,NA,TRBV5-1,TGCGCCAGCAGTTTGCCAACTAACACCGGGGAGCTGTTTTTT,CASSLPTNTGELFF
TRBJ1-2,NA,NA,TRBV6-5,TGTGCCAGCAGTTACTCGATCTCCGGCTATGGCTACACCTTC,CASSYSISGYGYTF